This is a list of T cell receptor beta chains from one sample in a study of control samples from healthy donors and cancer patients. The protocol was immunoSEQ multiplex PCR, while the TCRdb copy is restricted to in-frame clones and leaves out a portion. The sample gives about 140,000 clones, roughly 92% of which show up once; approximately 10% is in the top ten. Sequencing was performed on blood. Receptors originate from a man between 25 and 39 years old in good health. Each CDR3 is given with its conserved first and last residue. The D gene is left open where the match is weak. The listing skips clone size in some rows; elsewhere it reads once, few, many or a size class.

d_call	v_call	j_call	clone_size	cdr3_nt	cdr3_aa
-	TRBV10-2	TRBJ2-5	few	TGCGCCAGCAGCTCGGAGGGCCCTCGAGAGACCCAGTACTTC	CASSSEGPRETQYF
-	TRBV9	TRBJ1-4	-	TGTGCCAGCAGACGGGGAATGGCAACTAATGAAAAACTGTTTTTT	CASRRGMATNEKLFF
TRBD1	TRBV2	TRBJ1-5	-	TGTGCCAGCAGGAGGGACAGGGGGAACGATCAGCCCCAGCATTTT	CASRRDRGNDQPQHF
-	TRBV6-1	TRBJ1-3	-	TGTGCCAGCAGTGAAAGTGCACCTGGAAACACCATATATTTT	CASSESAPGNTIYF
-	TRBV29-1	TRBJ2-1	-	TGCAGCGTAGGACGGTTCTCCTACAATGAGCAGTTCTTC	CSVGRFSYNEQFF
-	TRBV25-1	TRBJ1-1	-	TGTGCCAGCAGGTTGGAGAGGGGGTTGGGCACTGAAGCTTTCTTT	CASRLERGLGTEAFF
TRBD2	TRBV24-1	TRBJ2-1	-	TGTGCCACCAGTGATCAATTAGGCGGGAGAATTGGTGAGCAGTTCTTC	CATSDQLGGRIGEQFF
-	TRBV7-9	TRBJ2-7	-	TGTGCCAGCAGCTTGTCTCTCCGGGCCTACGAGCAGTACTTC	CASSLSLRAYEQYF
-	TRBV6-6	TRBJ1-5	-	TGTGCCAGCAGTTACTCAGGGGCGAGAAGCAATCAGCCCCAGCATTTT	CASSYSGARSNQPQHF
-	TRBV2	TRBJ1-1	-	TGTGCCAGCAGTGAGGGCGGGGGGAACACTGAAGCTTTCTTT	CASSEGGGNTEAFF
-	TRBV6-6	TRBJ1-5	-	TGTGCCAGCAGCTCTCAGACCGACAATCAGCCCCAGCATTTT	CASSSQTDNQPQHF
-	TRBV2	TRBJ1-6	-	TGTGCCAGCAGTGTTTATGGAGGGCGGGAATCACCCCTCCACTTT	CASSVYGGRESPLHF
-	TRBV5-8	TRBJ2-5	-	TGTGCCAGCAGCTTAGGGCCCGGAGAGACCCAGTACTTC	CASSLGPGETQYF
TRBD1	TRBV30	TRBJ1-6	-	TGTGCCTGGAGTCCACGGACAGGGTATAATTCACCCCTCCACTTT	CAWSPRTGYNSPLHF
-	TRBV18	TRBJ2-1	-	TGTGCCAGCTCTCGTTCTCCAGGAGGCTACAATGAGCAGTTCTTC	CASSRSPGGYNEQFF
-	TRBV19	TRBJ2-2	-	TGTGCCAGTAGCCCCCCCTCCAAGACCGCCGGGGAGCTGTTTTTT	CASSPPSKTAGELFF
-	TRBV5-4	TRBJ1-1	-	TGTGCCAGCAGCTTTCAGGGTCGGGTCACTGAAGCTTTCTTT	CASSFQGRVTEAFF
-	TRBV6-5	TRBJ2-1	-	TGTGCCAGCAGTTACCATGAGGGGGAACCTTACAATGAGCAGTTCTTC	CASSYHEGEPYNEQFF
-	TRBV15	TRBJ2-2	-	TGTGCCACCAGCAGAGAAGGGGCCACCGGGGAGCTGTTTTTT	CATSREGATGELFF
TRBD1	TRBV5-6	TRBJ2-7	-	TGTGCCAGCAGTCGCCGGGACAGGGCCTCCTACGAGCAGTACTTC	CASSRRDRASYEQYF
-	TRBV19	TRBJ1-5	-	TGTGCCAGTAGGACTGACTGGTCAAGAGCAAATCAGCCCCAGCATTTT	CASRTDWSRANQPQHF
TRBD1	TRBV28	TRBJ1-2	-	TGTGCCAGCAGCTGGACAGGGCGTGACTATGGCTACACCTTC	CASSWTGRDYGYTF
-	TRBV29-1	TRBJ2-3	-	TGCAGCGTTGTAGTCGTGTCCGGGACACCCACAGATACGCAGTATTTT	CSVVVVSGTPTDTQYF
TRBD1	TRBV5-1	TRBJ2-7	few	TGCGCCAGCAGTGAGACAGGGGGCGGACCTTACGAGCAGTACTTC	CASSETGGGPYEQYF
-	TRBV27	TRBJ1-4	-	TGTGCCAGCAGTCCATCCGGGACACCAAATGAAAAACTGTTTTTT	CASSPSGTPNEKLFF
TRBD2	TRBV5-3	TRBJ2-7	-	TGTGCCAGAAGCCAGGGGACTAGCGGGAGGATTGTCCACGAGCAGTACTTC	CARSQGTSGRIVHEQYF
TRBD1	TRBV3-1/TRBV3-2	TRBJ2-7	-	TGTGCCAGCAGCCTCGGACAGGGGGGTGAGCAGTACTTC	CASSLGQGGEQYF
-	TRBV3-1/TRBV3-2	TRBJ2-7	-	TGTGCCAGCAGCCAAGCTCTTTATTTTTCCGAGCAGTACTTC	CASSQALYFSEQYF
TRBD1	TRBV5-1	TRBJ2-2	-	TGCGCCAGCAGCGTGCCGGGACAGGGGAGGAACACCGGGGAGCTGTTTTTT	CASSVPGQGRNTGELFF
TRBD2	TRBV7-9	TRBJ2-3	once	TGTGCCAGCAGCTTTCCGGGACAGACTAGCGGGAGGCTCACAGATACGCAGTATTTT	CASSFPGQTSGRLTDTQYF
-	TRBV2	TRBJ2-7	-	TGTGCCAGCAGTGAAGCGCCGTTGGCAGCCTTTGCCTACGAGCAGTACTTC	CASSEAPLAAFAYEQYF
TRBD2	TRBV10-3	TRBJ2-1	-	TGTGCCATCAGTGATATAGCGGGAAATGAGCAGTTCTTC	CAISDIAGNEQFF
TRBD2	TRBV4-2	TRBJ2-1	-	TGTGCCAGCAGCCAAGAACGCTGGACTAGCGGGAGCCCCCTATACAATGAGCAGTTCTTC	CASSQERWTSGSPLYNEQFF
TRBD2	TRBV6-2/TRBV6-3	TRBJ2-1	-	TGTGCCAGCAGCCTCTCTAGCGGGGCCTACAATGAGCAGTTCTTC	CASSLSSGAYNEQFF
TRBD1	TRBV19	TRBJ2-2	-	TGTGCCAGTAGTATGCGGGACAGGGGTGGCACCGGGGAGCTGTTTTTT	CASSMRDRGGTGELFF
-	TRBV20-1	TRBJ2-3	-	TGCAGTGCTAGAGGTCCAGATACGCAGTATTTT	CSARGPDTQYF
TRBD2	TRBV6-4	TRBJ2-5	-	TGTGCCAGCAGTCCGACTAGCGGAGGGGCAGAGACCCAGTACTTC	CASSPTSGGAETQYF
TRBD1	TRBV29-1	TRBJ2-7	-	TGCAGCGCTGGCGGGACAGGGGCCTTTGAGCAGTACTTC	CSAGGTGAFEQYF
-	TRBV30	TRBJ1-3	-	TGTGCCTGGAGTGCCGGCCGGGGGACCGGAAACACCATATATTTT	CAWSAGRGTGNTIYF
-	TRBV14	TRBJ2-2	-	TGTGCCAGCAGCCAAGTTTGGGACAACACCGGGGAGCTGTTTTTT	CASSQVWDNTGELFF
-	TRBV3-1/TRBV3-2	TRBJ2-1	-	TGTGCCAGCAGCTCCGGCGGGCAGTCAATCGATGAGCAGTTCTTC	CASSSGGQSIDEQFF
TRBD1	TRBV6-5	TRBJ1-1	few	TGTGCCAGCAGCAGGGGGGAGAACACTGAAGCTTTCTTT	CASSRGENTEAFF
-	TRBV6-1	TRBJ1-2	-	TGTGCCAGCAGTCCGACGGCCCTCGCGGGCTACACCTTC	CASSPTALAGYTF
-	TRBV9	TRBJ2-7	-	TGTGCCAGCAGCGTAGGAGAACTAGGTATCTACGAGCAGTACTTC	CASSVGELGIYEQYF
-	TRBV30	TRBJ1-2	-	TGTGCCTGGAGACGATACGACGACCGAGGCTATGGCTACACCTTC	CAWRRYDDRGYGYTF
TRBD1	TRBV18	TRBJ2-5	few	TGTGCCAGCTCACTGGACGGGACAGGGGGCTTGCTTCAAGAGACCCAGTACTTC	CASSLDGTGGLLQETQYF
TRBD1	TRBV10-2	TRBJ1-1	-	TGCGCCAGCAAGGGACAGAGCACTGAAGCTTTCTTT	CASKGQSTEAFF
-	TRBV7-9	TRBJ2-1	-	TGTGCCAGCAGCTTATCAGGGGACAATGAGCAGTTCTTC	CASSLSGDNEQFF
TRBD1	TRBV6-5	TRBJ2-4	-	TGTGCCAGCAGTTACTCAGGGACAGAAAACATTCAGTACTTC	CASSYSGTENIQYF
-	TRBV27	TRBJ2-1	once	TGTGCCAGCAGTTTATTTCTTAGCTCCTACAATGAGCAGTTCTTC	CASSLFLSSYNEQFF
TRBD2	TRBV30	TRBJ2-7	-	TGTGCCTGGAGTGTACGAGCGGGATCGATCTACGAGCAGTACTTC	CAWSVRAGSIYEQYF
-	TRBV6-6	TRBJ1-2	once	TGTGCCAGTAAAACTGGACCCGCCGGTGGCTACACCTTC	CASKTGPAGGYTF
-	TRBV7-8	TRBJ1-5	-	TGTGCCAGCAGCTTATTTGAAGGTAGCAATCAGCCCCAGCATTTT	CASSLFEGSNQPQHF
TRBD2	TRBV4-1	TRBJ2-2	-	TGCGCCAGCAGCCAACGGAAAGCGGGAAACACCGGGGAGCTGTTTTTT	CASSQRKAGNTGELFF